The 28 T cell receptor beta chains presented below share a single source sample, sequenced in a study of beta chain features in type 1 diabetes. Every bit of the isolated RNA underwent reverse transcription, so sequencing read expressed TCRB transcripts. Profiling relied on immunoSEQ multiplex PCR, and the TCRdb table lists in-frame clones only, not all of them. The repertoire holds roughly 230,000 clones, with around 9.6% as singletons. Source material: naive CD4+ T cells from blood. The receptors were gathered from a woman under 30 in good health.

Here the CDR3 DNA reads TGTGCCAGCGGACTCGGGTATACGCAGTATTTT. It specifies CASGLGYTQYF. The V and J genes are TRBV11-2 and TRBJ2-3; D perhaps matches TRBD2 (5 bases). Germline V gene data show CDR1 as SGHAT and CDR2 as FQNNGV. V was cut by 8 bases and J by 7 bases, with 10 bases left in between. The CDR3 contains 11 residues. Filled out from reference TRBV11-2 and TRBJ2-3, the complete variable domain reads EAGVAQSPRYKIIEKRQSVAFWCNPISGHATLYWYQQILGQGPKLLIQFQNNGVVDDSQLPKDRFSAERLKGVDSTLKIQPAKLEDSAVYLCASGLGYTQYFGPGTRLTVL.

The chain combines TRBV29-1 with TRBJ2-7, with 9 bases aligning to TRBD1. V was pared by 7 bases and J by 3 bases, with 7 bases of the junction left unmatched. CDR1 SQVTM and CDR2 ANQGSEA come from the germline V gene. The CDR3 is made up of 13 amino acids. In DNA form, the CDR3 reads TGCAGCGGACTCCGGGACAGGGACTACGAGCAGTACTTC. Residues: CSGLRDRDYEQYF.

This clone has more than one count but fewer than ten. The chain has TRBV11-2 and TRBJ1-4; 9 bases fit TRBD1. Germline CDR1 and CDR2: SGHAT and FQNNGV. The CDR3 length is 13 residues. V was pared by 6 bases and J by 5 bases, with 1 base of the junction left unmatched. CDR3 residues: CASRGQGNEKLFF. In DNA form, the CDR3 reads TGTGCCAGCAGAGGACAGGGGAATGAAAAACTGTTTTTT.

This clone was recorded a few times. The chain has TRBV7-3 and TRBJ2-3; 11 bases are a match to TRBD2. CDR3 size: 13 residues. Germline CDR1 reads SGHTA; CDR2 reads FQGTGA. V dropped 6 bases and J dropped 6; count of bases not matched to a gene: 2. The chain's CDR3 is CASRLAGVDTQYF. CDR3 in DNA: TGTGCCAGCAGACTAGCGGGGGTGGATACGCAGTATTTT.

V usage is TRBV6-1 and J usage is TRBJ1-5; no definite D call. CDR3 size: 14 residues. Germline CDR1 MNHNS, CDR2 SASEGT. V lost 3 bases and J 6 bases, leaving 12 bases between the germline ends. The CDR3 sequence is CASSEERVSQPQHF. CDR3 sequence (DNA): TGTGCCAGCAGTGAGGAACGGGTTTCTCAGCCCCAGCATTTT.

The CDR3 is CASSQQGQGAINQPQYF. In DNA form, the CDR3 reads TGCGCCAGCAGCCAACAAGGACAGGGGGCAATAAATCAGCCCCAGTATTTT. The rearrangement links TRBV4-1 to TRBJ1-5, with 11 bases matching TRBD1. The end of the DNA fits TRBJ2-3 better, so the J call may be wrong. This CDR3 comprises 17 residues. CDR1 and CDR2 (germline): MGHRA, YSYEKL.

This sequence joins TRBV19 and TRBJ2-2; 10 positions agree with TRBD2. The CDR3 totals 17 residues. Germline V gives CDR1 LNHDA, CDR2 SQIVND (reference sequence). Trimming took 3 bases from V and 0 from J; bases not matched to a gene: 4. Here the CDR3 DNA reads TGTGCCAGTAGTATGTTACTAGCGGGGACGAACACCGGGGAGCTGTTTTTT. It translates to CASSMLLAGTNTGELFF.

This clone was counted a few times. The chain has TRBV30 and TRBJ1-4; no definite D call. Germline V gene lookup returns CDR1 GTSNPN and CDR2 SVGIG (reference sequence). The germline V and J ends were trimmed by 2 bases and 4 bases, with 11 bases remaining between them. This CDR3 is built from 14 residues. The CDR3 loop is CAWSRGFNNEKLFF. The CDR3 DNA reads TGTGCCTGGAGTCGAGGCTTCAATAATGAAAAACTGTTTTTT.

The chain carries TRBV9 and TRBJ2-1; 12 nucleotides agree with TRBD2. The CDR3 sequence is 16 residues long. V lost 4 bases, J lost 0 bases, and 2 bases stayed unmatched. The germline CDR1 and CDR2 sequences are SGDLS and YYNGEE. CDR3 loop: CASSPTSGSSYNEQFF. In nucleotides, the CDR3 is TGTGCCAGCAGCCCGACTAGCGGGAGCTCCTACAATGAGCAGTTCTTC.

The chain couples TRBV5-1 to TRBJ2-2, with a tentative D call TRBD2 (6 bases). With 6 bases removed from V and 0 bases from J, the gap between germline ends came to 12 bases. Per the germline V gene, CDR1 is SGHRS and CDR2 is YFSETQ. The length of the CDR3 is 15 residues. CDR3 amino acids: CASTVAGTNTGELFF. The CDR3 coding sequence is TGCGCCAGCACTGTCGCGGGGACGAACACCGGGGAGCTGTTTTTT. Based on the CDR3 plus reference TRBV5-1 and TRBJ2-2, the full variable domain is KAGVTQTPRYLIKTRGQQVTLSCSPISGHRSVSWYQQTPGQGLQFLFEYFSETQRNKGNFPGRFSGRQFSNSRSEMNVSTLELGDSALYLCASTVAGTNTGELFFGEGSRLTVL.

V gene TRBV7-9 combines with J gene TRBJ2-5; D may be TRBD1 (6 bases). Trimming took 5 bases from V and 3 from J, leaving 19 bases between them. CDR1 and CDR2 from the germline V gene are SEHNR and FQNEAQ (reference sequence). The CDR3 runs 16 residues. CDR3 sequence (DNA): TGTGCCAGCAGCCATAGCAGGGGACCGAGAGAAGAGACCCAGTACTTC. This translates into CASSHSRGPREETQYF.

The rearrangement joins TRBV6-1 to TRBJ2-7; 7 nucleotides agree with TRBD1. Trimming cost V 7 bases and J 0 bases; bases outside gene matches: 9. The CDR3 spans 15 residues. CDR1 MNHNS and CDR2 SASEGT come from the germline V gene. The chain's CDR3 is CASTETGSNSYEQYF. As DNA, the CDR3 is TGTGCCAGCACCGAGACAGGGTCTAACTCCTACGAGCAGTACTTC.

This clone was seen a handful of times. This chain uses TRBV5-1 with TRBJ1-5; D perhaps matches TRBD1 (5 bases). V shed 0 bases and J shed 5 bases, with 12 bases lying between them. Germline V gene data show CDR1 as SGHRS and CDR2 as YFSETQ. The CDR3 runs to 15 residues. For the CDR3, the DNA is TGCGCCAGCAGCTTGGACGCAGGGAAGGATCAGCCCCAGCATTTT. Amino acids: CASSLDAGKDQPQHF.

This clone occurred a few times. This chain uses TRBV9 with TRBJ2-7; D gene ambiguous. Germline CDR1 is SGDLS and CDR2 is YYNGEE. Trimming took 0 bases from V and 3 from J, leaving 10 bases between them. The CDR3 has 14 amino acids. CDR3 sequence: CASSVGRPSYEQYF. CDR3 bases: TGTGCCAGCAGCGTAGGCAGGCCGAGCTACGAGCAGTACTTC.

Notes on this clone: At one end, the junction sequence differs from germline, possibly due to a read error. The sample has other DNA sequences that encode this CDR3 too. J is TRBJ2-7 and V is TRBV4-1; TRBD1 matches 9 bases. The CDR3 loop spans 16 amino acids. Germline assignment: CDR1 MGHRA and CDR2 YSYEKL. CDR3 DNA sequence: TGCGCCAGCAGCCAAGTGGGGACAGGGAACTTCTACGAACAGTACTTC. Protein product: CASSQVGTGNFYEQYF.

This rearrangement joins TRBV2 to TRBJ1-2; 8 bases line up with TRBD1. The CDR3 has 16 residues. V lost 0 bases, J lost 7 bases, and 10 bases stayed unmatched. The germline V gene has CDR1 SNHLY and CDR2 FYNNEI. The CDR3, as DNA: TGTGCCAGCAGTGAAGCCCGGGGACAGGCCCTTAGTGGCTACACCTTC. The encoded protein is CASSEARGQALSGYTF. Full variable domain (remainder filled in from reference TRBV2 and TRBJ1-2): EPEVTQTPSHQVTQMGQEVILRCVPISNHLYFYWYRQILGQKVEFLVSFYNNEISEKSEIFDDQFSVERPDGSNFTLKIRSTKLEDSAMYFCASSEARGQALSGYTFGSGTRLTVV.

DNA for the CDR3: TGTGCTAGTGGCCCCCCGGGGGGGCAAGAGACCCAGTACTTC. This sequence encodes CASGPPGGQETQYF. The V call is TRBV12-5, the J call TRBJ2-5; 8 nucleotides align to TRBD2. The germline CDR1 and CDR2 sequences are LGHNT and FRNRAP. This CDR3 region has 14 residues. With 6 bases clipped from V and 2 bases from J, the junction kept 5 bases outside the gene matches.

This clone has a handful of counts. The rearrangement uses TRBV6-6 and TRBJ1-1, with TRBD1 as a possible D gene (5 bases). This CDR3 comprises 14 residues. Germline lookup yields CDR1 MNHNY and CDR2 SVGAGI (reference sequence). The V end was cut by 6 bases, the J end by 5 bases, with 16 bases between. The chain's CDR3 is CASSPPGMGTEAFF. CDR3 DNA sequence: TGTGCCAGCAGCCCCCCAGGGATGGGGACTGAAGCTTTCTTT.

This clone was seen more than once but under ten times. The chain has TRBV12-5 and TRBJ2-7; 8 bases align to TRBD1. The CDR3 is 14 amino acids. CDR1 is LGHNT, CDR2 FRNRAP, per germline. J was trimmed by 6 bases and V by 2 bases; bases with no gene match: 6. CDR3 sequence: CASGLLPDRVEQYF. The CDR3, as DNA: TGTGCTAGTGGTTTGCTCCCGGACAGGGTCGAGCAGTACTTC.

The chain joins TRBV5-4 to TRBJ1-2, with a tentative D call TRBD1 (6 bases). Per the germline V gene, CDR1 is SGHNT and CDR2 is YYREEE (reference sequence). Trimming took 5 bases from V and 2 from J, leaving 10 bases between them. The CDR3 has 13 residues. The CDR3 coding sequence is TGTGCCAGCAGACAAACAGGGAACTATGGCTACACCTTC. Encoded protein: CASRQTGNYGYTF.

There are a few counts of this clone. The CDR3 loop reads CASSDVTARGEQFF. The CDR3 bases are TGTGCCAGCAGTGATGTTACCGCCAGGGGTGAGCAGTTCTTC. The genes are TRBV2 and TRBJ2-1; tentative D call: TRBD1 (6 bases). This CDR3 comprises 14 residues. V was clipped by 3 bases and J by 9 bases, with 15 bases between them. Germline V gene sequence: CDR1 SNHLY, CDR2 FYNNEI.

CDR3: CASSLGSSGHYNEQFF. CDR3 DNA: TGCGCCAGCAGCTTGGGCTCTAGCGGGCATTACAATGAGCAGTTCTTC. The gene calls are TRBV5-1 and TRBJ2-1, with TRBD2 matching over 8 bases. CDR1 and CDR2 (germline): SGHRS, YFSETQ. This CDR3 is 16 amino acids long. With V trimmed by 0 bases and J by 4 bases, 6 bases remained unmatched.

The chain has TRBV6-5 and TRBJ1-2; the match to TRBD1 covers 9 bases. The CDR3 consists of 14 residues. Trimming cost V 7 bases and J 6 bases; bases outside gene matches: 9. The germline V gene encodes CDR1 MNHEY and CDR2 SVGAGI. The CDR3 DNA sequence: TGTGCCAGCATCGGACAGGGGCGTTTTAATGGCTACACCTTC. Amino acids: CASIGQGRFNGYTF.

This chain uses TRBV25-1 with TRBJ1-4, with D maybe TRBD1 (5 bases). With 1 base removed from V and 3 bases from J, the gap between germline ends came to 12 bases. CDR1 is MGHDK, CDR2 SYGVNS, per germline. The CDR3 sequence is 16 residues long. The CDR3 sequence: CASSEWGEGANEKLFF. The CDR3 nucleotides are TGTGCCAGCAGTGAATGGGGGGAAGGGGCTAATGAAAAACTGTTTTTT.

This chain uses TRBV2 with TRBJ2-1, with a tentative D call TRBD1 (5 bases). The CDR3 runs 14 residues. Germline V gives CDR1 SNHLY, CDR2 FYNNEI. V lost 8 bases and J 4 bases, leaving 15 bases between the germline ends. In nucleotides, the CDR3 is TGTGCCAGCTTTCTCCAGGGTGGTTACAATGAGCAGTTCTTC. Encoded protein: CASFLQGGYNEQFF.

This clone was picked up many times. The chain uses TRBV14 and TRBJ1-6; 7 positions agree with TRBD1. V trimming: 3 bases; J trimming: 11 bases; junction bases outside the gene matches: 4. The V gene's germline CDR1 is SGHDN and CDR2 FVKESK. CDR3 length equals 13 residues. CDR3 nucleotides: TGTGCCAGCAGCCACTCTGGACAGGCACCCCTCCACTTT. Protein sequence: CASSHSGQAPLHF.

This rearrangement joins TRBV19 to TRBJ2-7, with TRBD2 matching 12 bases. Germline lookup yields CDR1 LNHDA and CDR2 SQIVND (reference sequence). V gave up 3 bases and J gave up 4 bases; unmatched junction bases: 13. The CDR3 consists of 18 residues. The chain's CDR3 is CASSITAASGRAGYEQYF. The CDR3 DNA reads TGTGCCAGTAGTATCACCGCGGCTAGCGGGAGGGCCGGGTACGAGCAGTACTTC.

Points on this clone: At the DNA level, this CDR3 is encoded by other sequences in the same sample as well. The chain carries TRBV5-1 and TRBJ1-5; D not certain. Germline lookup yields CDR1 SGHRS and CDR2 YFSETQ. Trimming left V 0 bases short and J 4 bases short, with 5 bases between. This CDR3 is 13 amino acids long. CDR3 in amino acids: CASSLGQNQPQHF. CDR3 nucleotides: TGCGCCAGCAGCTTGGGACAAAATCAGCCCCAGCATTTT.